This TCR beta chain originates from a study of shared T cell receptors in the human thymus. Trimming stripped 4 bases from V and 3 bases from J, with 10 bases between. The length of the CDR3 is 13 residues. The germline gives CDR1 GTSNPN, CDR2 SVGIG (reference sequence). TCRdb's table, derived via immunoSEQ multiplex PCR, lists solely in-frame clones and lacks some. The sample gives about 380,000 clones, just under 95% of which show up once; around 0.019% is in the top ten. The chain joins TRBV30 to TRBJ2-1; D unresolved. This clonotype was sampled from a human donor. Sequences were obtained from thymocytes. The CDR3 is CAWIADHYNEQFF. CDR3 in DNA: TGTGCCTGGATTGCGGACCACTACAATGAGCAGTTCTTC.